A selection of T cell receptor beta chains follows, all from one sample in a study of identical twins. Using its own MiXCR run on the 5' RACE reads, TCRdb lists one record per CDR3 protein. The sample carries some 600,000 distinct CDR3 sequences, under 8.5% recorded once. This sample was shared with a second study, whose subject was yellow fever vaccine responses in identical twins.

Source material: PBMCs. Every receptor here comes from a woman younger than 35 in good health. Each CDR3 is given with its conserved first and last residue. The D gene is left open where the match is weak. Only part of the rows carry a size: once, few, many, or a class if the clone is expanded.

>many|TRBV7-8|TRBD2|TRBJ2-3
CASSSVSPPWLAGDTDTQYF
TGTGCCAGCAGCTCCGTCTCCCCCCCATGGCTAGCGGGGGACACAGATACGCAGTATTTT
>-|TRBV28|-|TRBJ1-2
CASSPPQGRSYGYTF
TGTGCCAGCAGCCCTCCGCAGGGGAGAAGCTATGGCTACACCTTC
>few|TRBV21-1|-|TRBJ2-3
CASSPGQGSGTDTQYF
TGTGCCAGCAGTCCTGGACAGGGGAGCGGCACAGATACGCAGTATTTT
>many|TRBV9|TRBD1|TRBJ1-2
CASSVSSGTGGYGYTF
TGTGCCAGCAGCGTCAGCTCCGGGACAGGGGGCTATGGCTACACCTTC
>many|TRBV12-3/TRBV12-4|-|TRBJ2-2
CASSLDGYGNTGELFF
TGTGCCAGCAGTTTGGACGGCTACGGGAACACCGGGGAGCTGTTTTTT
>many|TRBV5-1|-|TRBJ1-2
CASSPRVYYGYTF
TGCGCCAGCAGCCCTAGGGTGTATTATGGCTACACCTTC
>-|TRBV14|TRBD2|TRBJ2-1
CASSQDALAGAYNEQFF
TGTGCCAGCAGCCAAGATGCGCTAGCGGGAGCCTACAATGAGCAGTTCTTC
>many|TRBV14|-|TRBJ1-2
CASSHKVRAYGYTF
TGTGCCAGCAGCCATAAGGTCAGGGCGTATGGCTACACCTTC
>few|TRBV2|-|TRBJ2-1
CASTGPSGSSYNEQFF
TGTGCCAGCACGGGGCCTAGTGGGAGCTCCTACAATGAGCAGTTCTTC
>-|TRBV20-1|-|TRBJ2-2
CSHFQPPGELFF
TGCAGTCATTTTCAACCCCCCGGGGAGCTGTTTTTT
>many|TRBV10-3|TRBD1|TRBJ2-7
CAMGTGGFYEQYF
TGTGCCATGGGGACAGGGGGTTTCTACGAGCAGTACTTC
>few|TRBV6-1|-|TRBJ1-4
CASSLDTGRQKLFF
TGTGCCAGCAGTCTAGATACGGGACGTCAAAAACTGTTTTTT
>-|TRBV4-1|-|TRBJ1-2
CASSQIFSVSVIIRGYTF
TGCGCCAGCAGCCAAATATTCTCGGTTTCGGTGATCATCCGAGGCTACACCTTC
>-|TRBV11-2|TRBD1|TRBJ1-5
CASSLTGGDQPQHF
TGTGCCAGCAGCTTAACAGGGGGCGATCAGCCCCAGCATTTT
>many|TRBV2|-|TRBJ2-7
CASSDYEQYF
TGTGCCAGCAGTGACTACGAGCAGTACTTC
>-|TRBV4-1|-|TRBJ2-7
CASSQVSGSGYEQYF
TGCGCCAGCAGCCAAGTTTCCGGGAGTGGGTACGAGCAGTACTTC
>-|TRBV7-2|-|TRBJ1-2
CASSRAGTSANYGYTF
TGTGCCAGCAGCCGCGCCGGGACATCAGCTAACTATGGCTACACCTTC
>-|TRBV2|-|TRBJ1-5
CASSPSTVPNQPQHF
TGTGCCAGCAGTCCCTCGACAGTGCCCAATCAGCCCCAGCATTTT
>few|TRBV5-5|-|TRBJ2-6
CASMSIGGRGANVLTF
TGTGCCAGCATGTCTATTGGCGGCAGAGGGGCCAACGTCCTGACTTTC
>-|TRBV28|-|TRBJ2-5
CASSLDKRVGTHQNQYF
TGTGCCAGCAGTTTAGACAAGAGGGTCGGGACACATCAGAACCAGTACTTC
>few|TRBV20-1|-|TRBJ2-7
CSARSDLYEQYF
TGCAGTGCTAGATCGGACCTCTACGAGCAGTACTTC
>-|TRBV20-1|TRBD2|TRBJ2-1
CSASGGLKWEQFF
TGCAGTGCCAGCGGGGGCCTAAAATGGGAGCAGTTCTTC
>-|TRBV6-1|TRBD2|TRBJ2-1
CASRATGTRKTHSEQFF
TGTGCCAGCAGGGCCACCGGGACTAGAAAAACCCACTCTGAGCAGTTCTTC